The source of this T cell receptor beta chain is a study of cytomegalovirus exposure and HLA in healthy donors. Study at large: A previous analysis identified 90 million to 140 million unique TCR beta sequences derived from 180 million or so T cells. Findings and limits, study-wide: When analyzed later, a missense DCLRE1C variant was found to be linked to TCR beta V- and J-gene trimming.

The CDR3 covers 15 residues. Per germline, CDR1 LNHNV and CDR2 YYDKDF (reference sequence). V trimming: 6 bases; J trimming: 0 bases; junction bases outside the gene matches: 4. Use of 60 Vbeta and 13 Jbeta primers characterized the PCR. The assay was immunoSEQ multiplex PCR, and TCRdb's table has in-frame clones only and misses some. Found here are tens of thousands of clones, over 75% of them singletons; the top ten hold approximately 4.8%. About this clone itself: The antigen is undetermined.

The clonotype comes from a male donor in good health and CMV-seropositive. V usage is TRBV15 and J usage is TRBJ2-3, with TRBD1 identical over 9 bases. Sequenced sample: PBMCs. In nucleotides, the CDR3 is TGTGCCACCAGAACACAGGGGGCTAGCACAGATACGCAGTATTTT. Its translation is CATRTQGASTDTQYF. Filled out from reference TRBV15 and TRBJ2-3, the complete variable domain reads DAMVIQNPRYQVTQFGKPVTLSCSQTLNHNVMYWYQQKSSQAPKLLFHYYDKDFNNEADTPDNFQSRRPNTSFCFLDIRSPGLGDTAMYLCATRTQGASTDTQYFGPGTRLTVL.